What follows are 7 T cell receptor beta chains derived from one specimen sequenced in a study of blood T cell repertoires in COVID-19. Only in-frame clones appear in the TCRdb table, and some are missing; sequencing was by immunoSEQ multiplex PCR. The sample consists of approximately 110,000 clones, roughly 81% of them appearing once. Sample: peripheral blood. These receptors came from a man in his forties with acute or convalescent COVID-19.

V and J are TRBV3-1 (or the pseudogene TRBV3-2) and TRBJ1-1, with unresolved D. The CDR3 loop spans 14 amino acids. Germline V gene sequence: CDR1 LGHDT, CDR2 YNNKEL (reference sequence). Trimming stripped 6 bases from V and 5 bases from J, with 16 bases between. The CDR3 nucleotides read TGTGCCAGCAGACGCTACGGGGTAGGGACTGAAGCTTTCTTT. Translated: CASRRYGVGTEAFF.

The V call is TRBV30, the J call TRBJ1-2; D uncertain. The V gene lost 7 bases and the J gene lost 8 bases, with 20 bases spanning the gap. The CDR3 consists of 13 residues. Germline CDR1 GTSNPN, CDR2 SVGIG (reference sequence). The CDR3 is CASFTRLIYGYTF. The CDR3 DNA is TGTGCCTCATTCACCCGGTTGATCTACGGCTACACCTTC.

This chain connects TRBV7-9 to TRBJ2-7; 7 bases line up with TRBD1. Germline V gene sequence: CDR1 SEHNR, CDR2 FQNEAQ (reference sequence). The junction had 10 bases not matched to a gene; V was cut back by 5 bases and J by 0 bases. The CDR3 is made up of 16 amino acids. The DNA of the CDR3 is TGTGCCAGCAGCCACACAGGGGCCTATAGCTCCTACGAGCAGTACTTC. It encodes CASSHTGAYSSYEQYF.

CDR3 nucleotide sequence: TGTGCCAGTAGCGACAGGGGCTACGAGCAGTACTTC. This encodes CASSDRGYEQYF. The gene calls are TRBV19 and TRBJ2-7, with 8 bases aligning to TRBD1. CDR1 LNHDA and CDR2 SQIVND come from the germline V gene (reference sequence). V lost 6 bases and J lost 3; bases outside the gene matches: 1. The CDR3 length is 12 residues.

V and J are TRBV6-5 and TRBJ2-7; 10 bases map to TRBD1. Germline V gene sequence: CDR1 MNHEY, CDR2 SVGAGI. The V and J ends lost 7 bases and 4 bases, in that order; junction bases with no gene match: 10. The CDR3 sequence is 15 residues long. The CDR3 sequence is CASTFSGTGAYEQYF. The DNA of the CDR3 is TGTGCCAGCACTTTCTCAGGGACAGGGGCATACGAGCAGTACTTC.

The chain has TRBV3-1 (or the pseudogene TRBV3-2) and TRBJ2-7; 8 positions match TRBD2. This CDR3 comprises 14 residues. Germline CDR1 and CDR2: LGHDT and YNNKEL (reference sequence). Germline trimming cut 1 base from V and 2 bases from J; bases unmatched to any gene: 1. This CDR3 is CASSQAGGTYEQYF. The CDR3 DNA is TGTGCCAGCAGCCAAGCGGGGGGGACCTACGAGCAGTACTTC.

V and J are TRBV4-3 and TRBJ2-3; D may be TRBD1 (5 bases). The V end was cut by 0 bases, the J end by 0 bases, with 16 bases between. The CDR3 runs to 18 residues. Germline-derived CDR1 and CDR2 are LGHNA and YSLEER. The CDR3 reads CASSQEPPTVTSTDTQYF. CDR3 coding DNA: TGCGCCAGCAGCCAAGAACCCCCGACAGTGACTAGCACAGATACGCAGTATTTT.